This T cell receptor beta chain stems from a study of OX40 agonist ivuxolimab in advanced cancers. For the study at large: Clinicians treated patients with ivuxolimab, an agonistic anti-OX40 (CD134) antibody. Of the patients, three showed partial responses, one with hepatocellular carcinoma and two with cutaneous melanoma.

Sequencing used immunoSEQ multiplex PCR; TCRdb keeps in-frame clones, though not all of them. The sample includes 25,000 to 35,000 clones, about 90% of them seen just once. The CDR3 covers 13 residues. V dropped 0 bases and J dropped 6 bases, with 9 bases sitting between them. Germline V gives CDR1 MNHEY, CDR2 SMNVEV (reference sequence). This clone occurred a few times. The gene calls are TRBV27 and TRBJ2-7; D remains ambiguous. The TCR was taken from an adult with an advanced solid tumor such as melanoma, head and neck, liver or kidney cancer. The sample here was CD4+ or CD8+ T cells sorted from blood, taken in a trial of the OX40 agonist ivuxolimab. CDR3 loop: CASSLSPAGEQYF. The CDR3 region has the DNA TGTGCCAGCAGTTTATCCCCCGCAGGCGAGCAGTACTTC.